This T cell receptor (beta chain) appears in the sequencing data of a study of blood T cells in healthy people across ages. The study, taken as a whole, reports: Diversity of TCR beta correlated strongly with naive T cell percentage. Without sorted subsets, naive and antigen-experienced compartments could not be conclusively compared.

The CDR3 has 15 amino acids. V lost 8 bases, J lost 4 bases, and 20 bases lay in between. Germline assignment: CDR1 KGHDR and CDR2 SFDVKD. With respect to this clonotype: Its specificity is unknown.

A second PCR, run for roughly 7 to 12 cycles, used a sample-barcoded 5' primer plus a J-beta primer mix. Carrying 12 random nucleotides, a template-switch adaptor labeled each individual cDNA molecule. TCRdb used MiXCR to reprocess the 5' RACE reads, holding one entry per CDR3 protein. The profile shows approximately 1.5 million distinct CDR3 sequences, roughly 30% of them singletons. Each sample provided at least 5.5 micrograms of extracted total RNA. Sample: blood. This clonotype was obtained from a woman aged 30 to 39 in good health. J is TRBJ2-7 and V is TRBV24-1; D is perhaps TRBD1 (6 bases). CDR3 sequence (DNA): TGTGCCACCAAGATTAACAGGGCAAACGGGTACGAGCAGTACTTC. Its protein is CATKINRANGYEQYF.